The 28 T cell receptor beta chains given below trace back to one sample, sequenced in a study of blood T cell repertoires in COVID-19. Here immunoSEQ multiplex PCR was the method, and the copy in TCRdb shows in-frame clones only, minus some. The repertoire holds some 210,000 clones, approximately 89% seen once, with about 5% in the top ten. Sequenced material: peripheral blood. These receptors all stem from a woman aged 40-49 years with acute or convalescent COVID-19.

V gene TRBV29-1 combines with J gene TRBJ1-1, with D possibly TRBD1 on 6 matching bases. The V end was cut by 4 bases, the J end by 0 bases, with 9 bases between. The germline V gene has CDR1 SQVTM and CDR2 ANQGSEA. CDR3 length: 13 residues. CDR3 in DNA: TGCAGCGTTGGTGGACAGATGAACACTGAAGCTTTCTTT. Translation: CSVGGQMNTEAFF.

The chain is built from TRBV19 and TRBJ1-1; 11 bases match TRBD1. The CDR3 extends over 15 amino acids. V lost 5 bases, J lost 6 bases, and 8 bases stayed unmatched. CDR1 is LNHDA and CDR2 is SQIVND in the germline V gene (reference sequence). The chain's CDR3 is CASSPRTGGMAEAFF. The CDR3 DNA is TGTGCCAGTAGTCCTCGGACAGGGGGCATGGCTGAAGCTTTCTTT.

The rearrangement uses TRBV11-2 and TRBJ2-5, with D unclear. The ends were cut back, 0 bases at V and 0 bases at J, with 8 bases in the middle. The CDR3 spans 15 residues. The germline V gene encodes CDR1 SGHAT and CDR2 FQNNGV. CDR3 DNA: TGTGCCAGCAGCTTAGAATACAGTCACCAAGAGACCCAGTACTTC. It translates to CASSLEYSHQETQYF.

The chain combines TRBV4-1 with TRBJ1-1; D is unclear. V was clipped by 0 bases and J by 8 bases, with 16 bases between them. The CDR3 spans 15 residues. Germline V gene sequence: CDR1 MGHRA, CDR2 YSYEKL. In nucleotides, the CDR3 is TGCGCCAGCAGCCAAGAGTCTGGAGGTATAGTAGAAGCTTTCTTT. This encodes CASSQESGGIVEAFF.

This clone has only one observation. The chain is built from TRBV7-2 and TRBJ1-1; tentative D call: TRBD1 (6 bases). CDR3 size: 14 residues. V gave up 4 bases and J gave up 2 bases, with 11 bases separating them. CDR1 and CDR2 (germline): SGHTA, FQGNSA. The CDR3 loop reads CASSWGGSNTEAFF. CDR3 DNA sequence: TGTGCCAGCAGCTGGGGGGGCAGTAACACTGAAGCTTTCTTT.

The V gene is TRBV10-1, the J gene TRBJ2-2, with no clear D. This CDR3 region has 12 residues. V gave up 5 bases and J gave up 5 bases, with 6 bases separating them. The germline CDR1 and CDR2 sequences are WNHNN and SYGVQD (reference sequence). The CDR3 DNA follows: TGCGCCAGCAGTACTAATACCGGGGAGCTGTTTTTT. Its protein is CASSTNTGELFF.

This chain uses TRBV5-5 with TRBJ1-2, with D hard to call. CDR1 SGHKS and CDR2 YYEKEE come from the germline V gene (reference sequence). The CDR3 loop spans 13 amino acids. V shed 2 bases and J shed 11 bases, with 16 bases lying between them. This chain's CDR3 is CASSFSEQLKYTF. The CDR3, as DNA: TGTGCCAGCAGCTTTTCGGAACAGTTGAAATACACCTTC.

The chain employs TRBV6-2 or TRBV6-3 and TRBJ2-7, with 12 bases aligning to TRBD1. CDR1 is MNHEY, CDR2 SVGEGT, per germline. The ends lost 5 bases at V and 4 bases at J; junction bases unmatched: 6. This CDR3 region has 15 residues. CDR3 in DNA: TGTGCCAGCAGTCCAGGGGACAGGGGGCTTTACGAGCAGTACGTC. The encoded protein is CASSPGDRGLYEQYV.

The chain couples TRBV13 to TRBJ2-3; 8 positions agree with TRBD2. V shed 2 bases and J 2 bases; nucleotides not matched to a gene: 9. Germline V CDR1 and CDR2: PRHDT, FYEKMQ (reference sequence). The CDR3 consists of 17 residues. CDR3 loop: CASSLLRGGGNTDTQYF. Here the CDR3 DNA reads TGTGCCAGCAGCTTACTACGGGGCGGGGGGAACACAGATACGCAGTATTTT.

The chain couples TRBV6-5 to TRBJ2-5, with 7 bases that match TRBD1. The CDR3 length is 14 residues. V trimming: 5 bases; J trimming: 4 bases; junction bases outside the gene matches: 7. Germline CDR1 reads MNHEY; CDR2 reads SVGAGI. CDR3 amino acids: CASSPQTGRETQYF. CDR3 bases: TGTGCCAGCAGTCCCCAGACAGGGCGAGAGACCCAGTACTTC.

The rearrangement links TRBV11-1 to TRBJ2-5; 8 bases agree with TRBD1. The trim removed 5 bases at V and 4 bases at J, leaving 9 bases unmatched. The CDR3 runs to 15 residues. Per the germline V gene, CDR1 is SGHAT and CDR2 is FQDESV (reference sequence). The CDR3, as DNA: TGTGCCAGCAGCGTTACGACAGGGGCCGGAGAGACCCAGTACTTC. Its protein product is CASSVTTGAGETQYF. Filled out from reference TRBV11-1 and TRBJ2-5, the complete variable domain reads EAEVAQSPRYKITEKSQAVAFWCDPISGHATLYWYRQILGQGPELLVQFQDESVVDDSQLPKDRFSAERLKGVDSTLKIQPAELGDSAMYLCASSVTTGAGETQYFGPGTRLLVL.

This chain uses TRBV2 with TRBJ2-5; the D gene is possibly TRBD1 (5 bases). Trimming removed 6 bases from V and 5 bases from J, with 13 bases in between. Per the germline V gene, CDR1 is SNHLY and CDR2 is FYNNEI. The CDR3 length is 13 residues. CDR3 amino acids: CASRRGWLETQYF. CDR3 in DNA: TGTGCCAGCAGAAGGGGTTGGTTGGAGACCCAGTACTTC.

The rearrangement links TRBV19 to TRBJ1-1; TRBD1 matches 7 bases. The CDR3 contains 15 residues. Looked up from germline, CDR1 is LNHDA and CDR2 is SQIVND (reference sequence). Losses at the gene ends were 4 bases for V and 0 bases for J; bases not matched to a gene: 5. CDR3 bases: TGTGCCAGTAGTAGACAGGGTGGGATGAACACTGAAGCTTTCTTT. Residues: CASSRQGGMNTEAFF.

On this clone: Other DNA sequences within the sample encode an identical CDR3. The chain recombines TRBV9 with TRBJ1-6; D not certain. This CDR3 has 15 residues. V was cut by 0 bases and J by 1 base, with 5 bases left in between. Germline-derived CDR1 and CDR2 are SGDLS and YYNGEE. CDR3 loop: CASSVGGSYNSPLHF. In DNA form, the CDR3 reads TGTGCCAGCAGCGTAGGAGGGTCCTATAATTCACCCCTCCACTTT. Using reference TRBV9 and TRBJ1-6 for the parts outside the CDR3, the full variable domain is DSGVTQTPKHLITATGQRVTLRCSPRSGDLSVYWYQQSLDQGLQFLIQYYNGEERAKGNILERFSAQQFPDLHSELNLSSLELGDSALYFCASSVGGSYNSPLHFGNGTRLTVT.

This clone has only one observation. The CDR3 nucleotides read TGTGCCTGGAGTGTACGTTTCTACTTCTATGGCTACACCTTC. It specifies CAWSVRFYFYGYTF. The rearrangement uses TRBV30 and TRBJ1-2; no firm D call. The V gene lost 0 bases and the J gene lost 4 bases, with 12 bases spanning the gap. CDR1 is GTSNPN, CDR2 SVGIG, per germline (reference sequence). The CDR3 is made up of 14 amino acids.

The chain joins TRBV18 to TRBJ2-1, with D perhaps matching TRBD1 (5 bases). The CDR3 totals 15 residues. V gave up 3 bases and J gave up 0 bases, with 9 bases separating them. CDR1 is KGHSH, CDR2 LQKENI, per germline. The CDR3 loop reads CASSPSRGSYNEQFF. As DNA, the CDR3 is TGTGCCAGCTCACCCTCTAGGGGCTCCTACAATGAGCAGTTCTTC.

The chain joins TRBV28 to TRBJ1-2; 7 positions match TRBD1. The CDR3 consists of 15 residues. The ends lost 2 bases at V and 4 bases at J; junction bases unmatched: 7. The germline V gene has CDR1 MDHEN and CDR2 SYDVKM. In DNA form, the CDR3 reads TGTGCCAGCAGTTTAGAGACAGGGAGTGGCTATGGCTACACCTTC. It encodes CASSLETGSGYGYTF.

The DNA for the CDR3 is TGTGCCAGCAGCTTACGAGTCCTGACAGGGCATAACTATGGCTACACCTTC. Its translation: CASSLRVLTGHNYGYTF. The J gene is TRBJ1-2, the V gene TRBV5-6, with 7 bases aligning to TRBD1. The J segment lost 1 base and the V segment lost 2 bases, leaving 11 bases of the junction unmatched. CDR3 length equals 17 residues. Germline values: CDR1 SGHDT, CDR2 YYEEEE.

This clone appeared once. CDR3 amino acids: CATAGTGRNQPQHF. For the CDR3, the DNA is TGTGCCACCGCCGGGACAGGGAGGAATCAGCCCCAGCATTTT. This chain joins TRBV15 and TRBJ1-5, with 9 bases that match TRBD1. The germline V gene has CDR1 LNHNV and CDR2 YYDKDF (reference sequence). V gave up 8 bases and J gave up 4 bases; unmatched junction bases: 6. This CDR3 is built from 14 residues.

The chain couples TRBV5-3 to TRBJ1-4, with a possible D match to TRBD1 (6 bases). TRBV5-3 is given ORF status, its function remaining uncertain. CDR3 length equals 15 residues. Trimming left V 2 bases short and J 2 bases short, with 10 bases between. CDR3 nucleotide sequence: TGTGCCAGAAGCTTCGGACAGTTCACTAATGAAAAACTGTTTTTT. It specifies CARSFGQFTNEKLFF.

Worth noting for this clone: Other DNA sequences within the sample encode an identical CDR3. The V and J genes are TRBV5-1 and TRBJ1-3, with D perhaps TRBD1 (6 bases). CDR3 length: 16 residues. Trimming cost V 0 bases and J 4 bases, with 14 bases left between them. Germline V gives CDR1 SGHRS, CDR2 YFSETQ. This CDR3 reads CASSLAGQGYGNTIYF. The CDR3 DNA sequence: TGCGCCAGCAGCTTGGCCGGGCAGGGGTACGGAAACACCATATATTTT.

The CDR3 loop is CASSVRGHEQFF. The CDR3 DNA reads TGTGCCAGCAGTGTGAGGGGGCATGAGCAGTTCTTC. V usage is TRBV2 and J usage is TRBJ2-1; TRBD1 matches 7 bases. Germline V gene sequence: CDR1 SNHLY, CDR2 FYNNEI. This CDR3 comprises 12 residues. Trimming cost V 4 bases and J 8 bases; bases outside gene matches: 2.

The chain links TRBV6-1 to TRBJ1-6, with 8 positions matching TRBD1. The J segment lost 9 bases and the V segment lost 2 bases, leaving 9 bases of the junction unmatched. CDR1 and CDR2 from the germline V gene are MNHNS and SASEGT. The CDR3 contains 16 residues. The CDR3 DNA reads TGTGCCAGCAGTGAAACCAGGGGGCTATCGCCTTCACCCCTCCACTTT. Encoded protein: CASSETRGLSPSPLHF.

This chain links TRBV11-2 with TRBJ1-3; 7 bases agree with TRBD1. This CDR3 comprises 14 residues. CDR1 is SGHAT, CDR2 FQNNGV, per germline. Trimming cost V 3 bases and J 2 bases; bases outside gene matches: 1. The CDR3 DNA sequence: TGTGCCAGCAGCTTTACAGGGGCTGGAAACACCATATATTTT. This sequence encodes CASSFTGAGNTIYF.

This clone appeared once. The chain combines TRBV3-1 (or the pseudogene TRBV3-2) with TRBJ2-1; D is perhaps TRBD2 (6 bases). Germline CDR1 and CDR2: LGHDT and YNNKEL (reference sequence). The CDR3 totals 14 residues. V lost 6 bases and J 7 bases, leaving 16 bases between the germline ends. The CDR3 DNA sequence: TGTGCCAGCAGAGGGGCCGGGACTTCGAATGAGCAGTTCTTC. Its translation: CASRGAGTSNEQFF.

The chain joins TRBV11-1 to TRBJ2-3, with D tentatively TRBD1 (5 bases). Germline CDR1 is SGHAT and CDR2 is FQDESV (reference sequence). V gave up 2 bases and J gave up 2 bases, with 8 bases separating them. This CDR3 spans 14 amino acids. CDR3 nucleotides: TGTGCCAGCAGCTTACAGGGAAACACAGATACGCAGTATTTT. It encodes CASSLQGNTDTQYF.

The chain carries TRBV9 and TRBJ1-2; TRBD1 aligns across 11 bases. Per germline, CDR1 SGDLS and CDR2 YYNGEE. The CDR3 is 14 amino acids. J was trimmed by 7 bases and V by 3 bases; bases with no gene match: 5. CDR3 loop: CASSGGQGASGYTF. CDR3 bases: TGTGCCAGCAGCGGAGGACAGGGGGCGAGTGGCTACACCTTC. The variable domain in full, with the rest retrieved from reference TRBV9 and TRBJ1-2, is DSGVTQTPKHLITATGQRVTLRCSPRSGDLSVYWYQQSLDQGLQFLIQYYNGEERAKGNILERFSAQQFPDLHSELNLSSLELGDSALYFCASSGGQGASGYTFGSGTRLTVV.

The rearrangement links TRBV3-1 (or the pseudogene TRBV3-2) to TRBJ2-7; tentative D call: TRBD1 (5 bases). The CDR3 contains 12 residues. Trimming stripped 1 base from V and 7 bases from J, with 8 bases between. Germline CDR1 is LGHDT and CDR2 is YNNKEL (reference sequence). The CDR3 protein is CASSQGPGEQYV. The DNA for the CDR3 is TGTGCCAGCAGCCAAGGGCCAGGGGAGCAGTACGTC.